The T cell receptor (beta chain) under discussion was sequenced for a study of blood T cell repertoires in COVID-19. The repertoire was sequenced with immunoSEQ multiplex PCR; TCRdb's copy has only in-frame clones and lacks some. The sample lists fewer than 200,000 clones, about 80% occurring once. The CDR3 has 15 residues. Germline V gene lookup returns CDR1 MGHRA and CDR2 YSYEKL. The V gene lost 0 bases and the J gene lost 4 bases, with 12 bases spanning the gap. The receptor was derived from a human donor in a cohort sampled during active COVID-19. Input material: peripheral blood. The rearrangement links TRBV4-1 to TRBJ1-2; tentatively, D is TRBD1 (5 bases). This CDR3 reads CASSQDRGSGYGYTF. CDR3 nucleotide sequence: TGCGCCAGCAGCCAAGATCGGGGGTCGGGCTATGGCTACACCTTC.